The clone carrying this T cell receptor beta chain was detected once. This entry belongs to a study of human T cells and chemical hapten exposure. Time point given: healthy volunteer bleed at 2 weeks. RNA extraction used unfractionated whole blood as the source of total RNA. Individual cDNA molecules in this library carried unique molecular identifiers. TCRdb reanalysed the RACE reads using MiXCR and keeps one entry per CDR3 protein. Counted here are some 90,000 distinct CDR3 sequences, roughly 8% occurring once; the ten biggest clones make up about 3.1%. CDR1 and CDR2 from the germline V gene are LGHDT and YNNKEL (reference sequence). CDR3 length: 16 residues. The V end was cut by 3 bases, the J end by 3 bases, with 17 bases between.

The sequenced sample was whole blood. The V and J genes are TRBV3-1 and TRBJ2-5; D ambiguous. This TCR derives from a female donor in good health. Some clones in this sample may be carry-over from other donors' samples. The CDR3 region has the DNA TGTGCCAGCAGCCAGAACCTCGGGCCCCGAAAAGAGACCCAGTACTTC. Translation gives CASSQNLGPRKETQYF.